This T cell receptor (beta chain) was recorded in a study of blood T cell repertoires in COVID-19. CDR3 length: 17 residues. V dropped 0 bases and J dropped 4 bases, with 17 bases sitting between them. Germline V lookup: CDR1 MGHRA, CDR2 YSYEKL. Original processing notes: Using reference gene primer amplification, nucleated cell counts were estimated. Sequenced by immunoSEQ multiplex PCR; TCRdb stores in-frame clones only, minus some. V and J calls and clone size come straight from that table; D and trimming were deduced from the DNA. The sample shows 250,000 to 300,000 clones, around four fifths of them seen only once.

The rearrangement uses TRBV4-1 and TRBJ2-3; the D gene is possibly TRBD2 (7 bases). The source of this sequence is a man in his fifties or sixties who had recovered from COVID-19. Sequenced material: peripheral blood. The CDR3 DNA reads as TGCGCCAGCAGCCAAGATTCCTTGGGGGGGCTGTCAGATACGCAGTATTTT. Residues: CASSQDSLGGLSDTQYF.